This T cell receptor (beta chain) was sequenced during a study of cytomegalovirus exposure and HLA in healthy donors. Study-wide results and caveats: Most TCR sequences were seen very rarely across donors, but some public TCRs occurred in many. Both high specificity and high sensitivity reportedly marked the classifier's diagnosis of cytomegalovirus status.

This CDR3 is 14 amino acids long. V was cut by 5 bases and J by 1 base, with 8 bases left in between. Germline V lookup: CDR1 SEHNR, CDR2 FQNEAQ (reference sequence). Measured with immunoSEQ multiplex PCR; TCRdb has only the in-frame clones, and not every one. The data contain approximately 97,000 clones, approximately 93% of them singletons. A note on this clone: No antigen is known for it.

The V gene is TRBV7-9, the J gene TRBJ2-2; unclear D gene. The sample consisted of PBMCs. The source is a woman younger than 45 in good health and CMV-seropositive. DNA of the CDR3: TGTGCCAGCAGCCTAACTCAGAACACCGGGGAGCTGTTTTTT. It encodes CASSLTQNTGELFF.